This TCR beta chain was documented in a study of tumor-infiltrating lymphocytes in primary liver carcinoma. Looking at the study overall: Enrolled patients were male and female, aged 30 to 69 years. General observations from the study: About 7.5-25% of top clones, no more, were shared by all five regions.

This clonotype was counted between two and nine times. Its matching antigen is unknown. CDR1 SGHTA and CDR2 FQGNSA come from the germline V gene. Trimming left V 4 bases short and J 8 bases short, with 9 bases between. The CDR3 is 12 residues long. Making TCR beta cDNA involved approximately 0.5 ug total RNA and a constant-region primer. Amplification in three nested multiplex PCR rounds with slightly modified ARM-PCR gave rise to TCR beta libraries. Investigators reported that the first two PCR rounds, at roughly 10 cycles each, used TRBV1-TRBV30 forward primers with a C-beta reverse primer. Each CDR3 protein is one row after TCRdb ran MiXCR on the multiplex PCR reads. The sample lists 52,000 or so distinct CDR3 sequences; 60% to 80% were seen once. Investigators took RNA and DNA out together from roughly 21-30 mg of unsorted bulk tissue.

The clonotype comes from a man in his forties with primary liver carcinoma and hepatitis B virus infection. Specimen: liver tumor tissue from sampling region 5. Subset noted: tumor region T5, tumor centre. The chain links TRBV7-2 to TRBJ2-1; D gene uncertain. CDR3 in DNA: TGTGCCAGCAGCTCTTTGCCCGATGAGCAGTTCTTC. Its protein is CASSSLPDEQFF.